One and the same sample provided the 2 T cell receptor beta chains below, sequenced in a study of a mutant IDH1 vaccine in newly diagnosed glioma. For these TCRs, the target antigens are not known. The table came from immunoSEQ multiplex PCR; TCRdb's copy has only in-frame clones and leaves some out. The data show about 40,000 clones, roughly 84% seen once. Described time point: week 11, during vaccination. Every vaccine dose comprised 300 ug of mutant IDH1 20-mer peptide plus topical imiquimod. The material was PBMCs, obtained from a glioma patient whose treatment included an IDH1 peptide vaccine. These receptors came from a man aged 35 to 55 with glioma.

This chain connects TRBV28 to TRBJ2-7, with 11 bases that match TRBD2. Germline V gene sequence: CDR1 MDHEN, CDR2 SYDVKM. The CDR3 contains 14 residues. The V gene end was trimmed by 5 bases and the J gene end by 1 base; junction bases not matched to a gene: 1. As DNA, the CDR3 is TGTGCCAGCAGTCCTAGCGGGAGGTCCTACGAGCAGTACTTC. It yields the protein CASSPSGRSYEQYF.

The rearrangement uses TRBV6-5 and TRBJ1-1; D possibly corresponds to TRBD1 (5 bases). The germline CDR1 and CDR2 sequences are MNHEY and SVGAGI. The CDR3 loop spans 15 amino acids. Trimming stripped 5 bases from V and 1 base from J, with 14 bases between. This chain's CDR3 is CASSRTVGANTEAFF. The CDR3, as DNA: TGTGCCAGCAGTCGTACGGTTGGGGCGAACACTGAAGCTTTCTTT.